This T cell receptor (beta chain) is from a study of T-cell memory formation after mild COVID-19. Barcoded TCR alpha and TCR beta cDNA libraries with UMIs came from 5'RACE using constant-segment primers. TCRdb fed the 5' RACE reads into MiXCR, producing one record per CDR3 protein. There are approximately 250,000 distinct CDR3 sequences in the sample; roughly a sixth occur only once, and 20% to 25% lies in the top ten. This CDR3 is built from 14 residues. CDR1 and CDR2 (germline): SGHKS, YYEKEE (reference sequence). V lost 0 bases and J 12 bases, leaving 16 bases between the germline ends. Findings of the study overall: Memory cells collected pre-infection included some clones that later responded, suggesting cross-reactive memory joined. CD4+ bias marked clones expanding day 15 to 37, unlike balanced contracting clones.

In its sample, this clonotype was seen a few times. Its antigen is still unknown. Specimen: PBMCs or a T cell subset sorted from them (not recorded which). The chain couples TRBV5-5 to TRBJ2-1; D is unclear. The clonotype comes from a man aged 18 to 30 who had mild COVID-19 (a few samples of this study predate the infection). Cell type and time point are not known. This chain's CDR3 is CASSLADPRSGQFF. CDR3 in DNA: TGTGCCAGCAGCTTGGCAGATCCCAGGTCGGGGCAGTTCTTC.